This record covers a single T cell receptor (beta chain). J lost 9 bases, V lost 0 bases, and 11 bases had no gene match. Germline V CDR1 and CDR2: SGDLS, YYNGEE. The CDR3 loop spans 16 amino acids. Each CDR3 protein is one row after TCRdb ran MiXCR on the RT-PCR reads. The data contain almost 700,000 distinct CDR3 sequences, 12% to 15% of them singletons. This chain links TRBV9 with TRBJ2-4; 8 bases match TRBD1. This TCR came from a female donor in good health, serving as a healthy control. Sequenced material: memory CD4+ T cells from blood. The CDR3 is CASSVAVSRGRSIQYF. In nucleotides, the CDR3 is TGTGCCAGCAGCGTAGCGGTGAGCAGGGGGCGCAGCATTCAGTACTTC. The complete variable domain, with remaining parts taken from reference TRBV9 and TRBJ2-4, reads DSGVTQTPKHLITATGQRVTLRCSPRSGDLSVYWYQQSLDQGLQFLIQYYNGEERAKGNILERFSAQQFPDLHSELNLSSLELGDSALYFCASSVAVSRGRSIQYFGAGTRLSVL.